This passage covers 28 T cell receptor beta chains from one sample sequenced in a study of T cells in women clearing cervical HPV infection. Produced via immunoSEQ multiplex PCR; TCRdb's table is partial and in-frame only. The table for this sample gives 49,000 or so clones. Sequencing was performed on blood buffy coat. These receptors were obtained from a woman between 18 and 69 years old with a cervical HPV16 infection that either progressed to CIN3+ or cleared (not recorded which).

Notes on this clone: The CDR3 extends 3 residues past the end of the read, so its final part is completed from the germline J gene. The rearrangement uses TRBV19 and TRBJ2-6; D possibly corresponds to TRBD2 (7 bases). The CDR3 loop spans 20 amino acids. Trimming removed 1 base from V and 4 bases from J, with 23 bases in between. Germline values: CDR1 LNHDA, CDR2 SQIVND (reference sequence). The CDR3 bases that were read are TGTGCCAGTAGTATAGCCCCCGGACACACCCGGGGGGCCGGGGCCAACGTC. Translating it yields CASSIAPGHTRGAGANV. The whole CDR3 is CASSIAPGHTRGAGANVLTF.

With respect to this clone: The read finishes 3 residues shy of the CDR3 end, and the germline J gene is used to complete it. This chain joins TRBV19 and TRBJ1-3; 9 bases are shared with TRBD1. This CDR3 has 13 amino acids. J lost 4 bases, V lost 6 bases, and 1 base had no gene match. Germline V gives CDR1 LNHDA, CDR2 SQIVND (reference sequence). The CDR3 loop reads CASRGQGGNTIYF. CDR3 bases read: TGTGCCAGTAGGGGACAGGGAGGAAACACC.

Regarding this clone: Read data end 3 residues before the CDR3 end; the end is taken from the germline J gene. J is TRBJ2-7 and V is TRBV7-6; 9 positions agree with TRBD1. V lost 5 bases and J lost 4; bases outside the gene matches: 12. This CDR3 has 16 amino acids. In germline, CDR1 is SGHVS, CDR2 FNYEAQ. CDR3 protein: CASSTGTGSLRYEQYF. CDR3 bases read: TGTGCCAGCAGCACCGGGACAGGGAGTTTACGGTACGAG.

Note on this clone: The read ends 3 residues before the CDR3 terminus; that terminus is restored from the germline J gene. This chain joins TRBV7-3 and TRBJ1-1; perhaps TRBD1 as D (6 bases). The V and J ends lost 5 bases and 4 bases respectively, with 17 bases between them. The CDR3 has 15 residues. Germline V gives CDR1 SGHTA, CDR2 FQGTGA. CDR3 sequence reads: CASSRSGTMITEAFF. The sequenced CDR3 bases are TGTGCCAGCAGCCGTTCCGGGACAATGATCACTGAA.

Note on this clone: The missing CDR3 end, 3 residues past where the read stops, is filled in from the germline J gene. The chain combines TRBV7-3 with TRBJ1-2; D unresolved. The CDR3 loop spans 14 amino acids. Germline V CDR1 and CDR2: SGHTA, FQGTGA. The CDR3: CASSLELAGGTYTF. CDR3 DNA, as far as it was read: TGTGCCAGCAGCTTAGAACTAGCGGGAGGTACC.

Note on this clone: The CDR3 extends 3 residues past the end of the read, so its final part is completed from the germline J gene. The rearrangement joins TRBV7-9 to TRBJ1-2; 7 bases line up with TRBD1. The CDR3 length is 15 residues. The germline V gene has CDR1 SEHNR and CDR2 FQNEAQ (reference sequence). V lost 0 bases and J lost 4; bases outside the gene matches: 5. The sequenced part of the CDR3 DNA is TGTGCCAGCAGCTTAGCGGAACAGGGGAGCTATGGC. Translating gives CASSLAEQGSYG. The whole CDR3 protein is CASSLAEQGSYGYTF.

In regard to this clone: The missing CDR3 end, 3 residues past where the read stops, is filled in from the germline J gene. The chain uses TRBV7-9 and TRBJ1-4, with D perhaps TRBD1 (5 bases). Germline assignment: CDR1 SEHNR and CDR2 FQNEAQ (reference sequence). This CDR3 contains 13 residues. V was shortened by 5 bases and J by 6 bases, with 10 bases between the two germline ends. CDR3 amino acids: CASSPPGDEKLFF. CDR3 bases read: TGTGCCAGCAGCCCCCCGGGGGATGAAAAA.

Concerning this clone itself: The read finishes 3 residues shy of the CDR3 end, and the germline J gene is used to complete it. The chain joins TRBV7-9 to TRBJ2-2; TRBD1 might be the D (6 bases). Germline CDR1 and CDR2: SEHNR and FQNEAQ (reference sequence). This CDR3 is built from 15 residues. The sequenced CDR3 bases are TGTGCCAGCAGCTTATCAGGGGCAACTAATGAAAAG. It translates to CASSLSGATNEK. The whole CDR3 protein is CASSLSGATNEKLFF.

With regard to this clone: The CDR3 end lies 3 residues beyond the end of the read and is filled in from the germline J gene. The rearrangement joins TRBV19 to TRBJ2-4; 7 bases are shared with TRBD2. In germline, CDR1 is LNHDA, CDR2 SQIVND (reference sequence). The CDR3 is 14 amino acids. The part of the CDR3 DNA that was read is TGTGCCAGTAGTATGGACGGGCCCCCGGGGGGT. Amino acids: CASSMDGPPGG. Given in full, the CDR3 is CASSMDGPPGGQYF.

A word on this clone: Sequencing ends 3 residues short of the CDR3 end; the germline J gene provides the rest. The genes are TRBV6-4 and TRBJ2-1, with 8 bases fitting TRBD1. J gave up 7 bases and V 6 bases, and 5 bases lay outside the gene matches. CDR3 length: 13 residues. Germline V gene sequence: CDR1 MRHNA, CDR2 SNTAGT. CDR3 loop: CASRAGGGNEQFF. Partial CDR3 DNA: TGTGCCAGCAGGGCAGGGGGCGGGAATGAG.

Concerning this clone itself: The read ends 3 residues shy of where the CDR3 ends; the end is completed using the germline J gene. The V and J genes are TRBV19 and TRBJ1-4; 10 bases fit TRBD1. In germline, CDR1 is LNHDA, CDR2 SQIVND (reference sequence). This CDR3 is 13 amino acids long. CDR3 DNA (partial): TGTGCCAGTAGCGGGACAGGGGAATCACCA. Translation: CASSGTGESP. The entire CDR3 reads CASSGTGESPLFF.

Remarks on this clone: The read stops 3 residues short of the end of the CDR3; the missing end is completed from the germline J gene. The J gene is TRBJ2-3, the V gene TRBV20-1; 7 bases align to TRBD2. Trimming at V came to 1 base and at J to 2 bases, leaving 6 bases not matched to a gene. This CDR3 contains 15 residues. Germline loops: CDR1 DFQATT, CDR2 SNEGSKA (reference sequence). The CDR3 DNA, read in part, is TGCAGTGCTAGAGTGGGACTATCGAACACAGATACG. This codes for CSARVGLSNTDT. The full CDR3 is CSARVGLSNTDTQYF.

In regard to this clone: The DNA ends 3 residues before the CDR3 does, and the rest of the CDR3 is filled in from the germline J gene. The rearrangement links TRBV20-1 to TRBJ2-3, with D unresolved. Trimming took 3 bases from V and 0 from J, leaving 13 bases between them. Germline loops: CDR1 DFQATT, CDR2 SNEGSKA (reference sequence). CDR3 length: 15 residues. The covered CDR3 bases are TGCAGTGCTAGGCACAGCCCACCAAGCACAGATACG. Its protein is CSARHSPPSTDT. The CDR3 as a whole reads CSARHSPPSTDTQYF.

Remarks on this clone: The missing CDR3 end, 3 residues past where the read stops, is filled in from the germline J gene. The V and J genes are TRBV29-1 and TRBJ2-7, with a possible D match to TRBD2 (5 bases). Trimming left V 3 bases short and J 4 bases short, with 7 bases between. CDR3 length: 11 residues. Looked up from germline, CDR1 is SQVTM and CDR2 is ANQGSEA. This CDR3 is CSVDPGYEQYF. The part of the CDR3 DNA that was read is TGCAGCGTTGATCCGGGGTACGAG.

Comments on this clone: The read terminates 3 residues ahead of where the CDR3 ends, so the germline J gene completes it. V usage is TRBV19 and J usage is TRBJ1-1; D not resolved. Germline assignment: CDR1 LNHDA and CDR2 SQIVND (reference sequence). CDR3 length: 13 amino acids. Trimming pared 3 bases from V and 4 bases from J, leaving 9 bases between. The covered CDR3 bases are TGTGCCAGTAGTATGGGTGAGGGCACTGAA. Translated, it gives CASSMGEGTE. The whole CDR3 protein reads CASSMGEGTEAFF.

CDR3 protein: CATTPDLIAGAPYNEQFF. CDR3 DNA (partial): TGTGCCACGACCCCAGATTTAATAGCGGGAGCGCCCTACAATGAG. The chain couples TRBV19 to TRBJ2-1; 9 bases map to TRBD2. The read ends 3 residues early relative to the CDR3; the germline J gene fills the gap. This CDR3 region has 18 residues. Trimming at V came to 10 bases and at J to 2 bases, leaving 18 bases not matched to a gene. CDR1 is LNHDA and CDR2 is SQIVND in the germline V gene (reference sequence).

About this clone: The read terminates 3 residues before the CDR3 end, so the remaining end is supplied by the germline J gene. The chain couples TRBV5-1 to TRBJ2-1; D uncertain. CDR1 is SGHRS, CDR2 YFSETQ, per germline. CDR3 size: 18 residues. Trimming stripped 2 bases from V and 7 bases from J, with 25 bases between. The CDR3 is CASSLSAFTRRLKNEQFF. The part of the CDR3 DNA that was read is TGCGCCAGCAGCTTATCTGCGTTTACCCGTCGTTTGAAGAATGAG.

For this clone: With the read ending 3 residues before the CDR3 end, the germline J gene is used to fill in that end. The chain uses TRBV11-2 and TRBJ1-1, with D perhaps matching TRBD1 (6 bases). The CDR3 extends over 14 amino acids. Per germline, CDR1 SGHAT and CDR2 FQNNGV. The CDR3 bases that were read are TGTGCCAGCGCCCCACTTACAGGGTCAATGGAA. Translated, it gives CASAPLTGSME. The entire CDR3 protein is CASAPLTGSMEAFF. The variable domain in full, with the rest retrieved from reference TRBV11-2 and TRBJ1-1, is EAGVAQSPRYKIIEKRQSVAFWCNPISGHATLYWYQQILGQGPKLLIQFQNNGVVDDSQLPKDRFSAERLKGVDSTLKIQPAKLEDSAVYLCASAPLTGSMEAFFGQGTRLTVV.

Comments on this clone: The missing CDR3 end, 3 residues past where the read stops, is filled in from the germline J gene. This chain joins TRBV7-6 and TRBJ2-7; tentatively, D is TRBD1 (5 bases). Germline V lookup: CDR1 SGHVS, CDR2 FNYEAQ. V was pared by 5 bases and J by 0 bases, with 11 bases between. The CDR3 sequence is 14 residues long. The part of the CDR3 DNA that was read is TGTGCCAGCAGCAGACAGAGAAGCTCCTACGAG. Protein product: CASSRQRSSYE. The entire CDR3 reads CASSRQRSSYEQYF.

Turning to this clone: The read ends 3 residues before the CDR3 terminus; that terminus is restored from the germline J gene. V and J are TRBV7-9 and TRBJ2-7; tentative D call: TRBD1 (5 bases). Germline V gene data show CDR1 as SEHNR and CDR2 as FQNEAQ (reference sequence). Trimming took 2 bases from V and 5 from J, leaving 10 bases between them. CDR3 size: 13 residues. The part of the CDR3 DNA that was read is TGTGCCAGCAGCTTAAACAGGTATGACGAG. It specifies CASSLNRYDE. The full CDR3 reads CASSLNRYDEQYF.

For this clone: The CDR3 extends 3 residues past the end of the read, so its final part is completed from the germline J gene. The rearrangement uses TRBV5-1 and TRBJ2-7, with TRBD2 identical over 8 bases. CDR3 length equals 13 residues. V trimming: 1 base; J trimming: 6 bases; junction bases outside the gene matches: 3. From germline, CDR1 is SGHRS and CDR2 YFSETQ. CDR3 bases read: TGCGCCAGCAGCTTGATTACTAGCGGCGAG. Its translation is CASSLITSGE. The entire CDR3 is CASSLITSGEQYF.

Concerning this clone itself: The read terminates 3 residues before the CDR3 end, so the remaining end is supplied by the germline J gene. The genes are TRBV5-1 and TRBJ2-7; weak D call: TRBD1 (5 bases). Germline loops: CDR1 SGHRS, CDR2 YFSETQ. The CDR3 spans 13 residues. The V end lost 4 bases, the J end lost 6 bases, and 14 bases lay between the germline ends. Incomplete CDR3 DNA: TGCGCCAGCAGCACTTTGGGGCACAGCGAG. As protein: CASSTLGHSE. The full CDR3 reads CASSTLGHSEQYF.

Partial CDR3 DNA: TGCAGCGGAGGAGGGGGAGGGGGCTTTACTGAA. This codes for CSGGGGGGFTE. The full CDR3 is CSGGGGGGFTEAFF. This chain joins TRBV29-1 and TRBJ1-1; 7 nucleotides match TRBD1. The sequence runs out 3 residues before the end of the CDR3; the remainder is reconstructed from the germline J gene. Per the germline V gene, CDR1 is SQVTM and CDR2 is ANQGSEA. The ends lost 7 bases at V and 5 bases at J; junction bases unmatched: 13. The CDR3 consists of 14 residues.

Note on this clone: Sequencing ends 3 residues short of the CDR3 end; the germline J gene provides the rest. The chain links TRBV20-1 to TRBJ2-7; possible D gene TRBD1, 7 bases. V gave up 6 bases and J gave up 4 bases, with 19 bases separating them. The CDR3 spans 14 residues. Looked up from germline, CDR1 is DFQATT and CDR2 is SNEGSKA (reference sequence). The sequenced CDR3 bases are TGCAGTGCGGGGGGACAGCCTGCGTCTTACGAG. This sequence encodes CSAGGQPASYE. The CDR3 reads in full as CSAGGQPASYEQYF.

Concerning this clone: The read terminates 3 residues ahead of where the CDR3 ends, so the germline J gene completes it. The gene calls are TRBV28 and TRBJ2-7; D not resolved. The CDR3 consists of 12 residues. Trimming took off 6 bases at V and 0 bases at J, with 6 bases between the two ends. Germline CDR1 MDHEN, CDR2 SYDVKM. CDR3 in amino acids: CASSPFSYEQYF. Incomplete CDR3 DNA: TGTGCCAGCAGCCCATTCTCCTACGAG.

As regards this clone: The read terminates 3 residues before the CDR3 end, so the remaining end is supplied by the germline J gene. V is TRBV18 and J is TRBJ2-2, with TRBD1 matching over 12 bases. The CDR3 is made up of 19 amino acids. Germline V gene sequence: CDR1 KGHSH, CDR2 LQKENI. CDR3 sequence: CASSPPKPGQGASNEKLFF. The DNA read from the CDR3 is TGTGCCAGCTCACCACCCAAACCGGGACAGGGGGCGTCTAATGAAAAG.

A remark on this clone: The observed sequence ends 3 residues before the CDR3 terminus, with the missing tail filled in from the germline J gene. V is TRBV7-3 and J is TRBJ2-1; 10 positions match TRBD2. In germline, CDR1 is SGHTA, CDR2 FQGTGA. Trimming at V came to 1 base and at J to 3 bases, leaving 6 bases not matched to a gene. The CDR3 length is 17 residues. CDR3 region: CASSLIPAGGNYNEQFF. Incomplete CDR3 DNA: TGTGCCAGCAGCTTAATACCAGCGGGGGGGAACTACAATGAG.

Concerning this clone itself: The sequenced fragment ends 3 residues before the CDR3 boundary, so the rest is inferred from the germline J gene. The rearrangement links TRBV14 to TRBJ2-5; maybe TRBD1 (6 bases). The length of the CDR3 is 17 residues. Germline V gene data show CDR1 as SGHDN and CDR2 as FVKESK. V lost 2 bases, J lost 2 bases, and 18 bases lay in between. The CDR3 spells CASSQIVAGVLQETQYF. The covered CDR3 bases are TGTGCCAGCAGCCAAATTGTGGCAGGGGTATTACAAGAGACC. Combining the CDR3 with reference TRBV14 and TRBJ2-5 gives the whole variable domain EAGVTQFPSHSVIEKGQTVTLRCDPISGHDNLYWYRRVMGKEIKFLLHFVKESKQDESGMPNNRFLAERTGGTYSTLKVQPAELEDSGVYFCASSQIVAGVLQETQYFGPGTRLLVL.